The clone carrying this T cell receptor (beta chain) was counted only a few times. This sample stems from a study of shared clonotypes between healthy human individuals. This CDR3 comprises 16 residues. Germline loops: CDR1 LGHNA, CDR2 YNFKEQ. V lost 3 bases to trimming and J lost 7 bases, with 18 bases between them. Across several immunoSEQ plates, the genomic DNA of each subset was split evenly. Every unsorted PBMC PCR replicate was loaded with around 290 ng DNA, 25,000 to 30,000 T cell genomes. Repertoires were generated with immunoSEQ multiplex PCR, while TCRdb's copy carries only in-frame clones and drops some. The sample holds some 530,000 clones, roughly 80% seen once.

Input material: PBMCs. This TCR was sampled from a woman aged 40 to 49 in good health. Some clones in this sample may be carry-over from other donors' samples. This chain links TRBV4-2 with TRBJ1-4; D gene uncertain. This chain's CDR3 is CASSHTLLGAPEKLFF. DNA of the CDR3: TGTGCCAGCAGCCATACCCTCCTGGGAGCCCCTGAAAAACTGTTTTTT.